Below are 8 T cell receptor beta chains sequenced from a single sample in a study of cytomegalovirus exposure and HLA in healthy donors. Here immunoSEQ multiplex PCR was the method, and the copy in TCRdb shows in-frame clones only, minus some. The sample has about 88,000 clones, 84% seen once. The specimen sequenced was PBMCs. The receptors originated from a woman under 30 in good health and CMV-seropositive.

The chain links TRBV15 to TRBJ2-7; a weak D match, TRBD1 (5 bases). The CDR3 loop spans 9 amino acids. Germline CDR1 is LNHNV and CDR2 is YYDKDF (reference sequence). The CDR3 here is CATSHRRKV. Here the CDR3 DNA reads TGTGCCACCAGCCACAGGCGGAAGGTC.

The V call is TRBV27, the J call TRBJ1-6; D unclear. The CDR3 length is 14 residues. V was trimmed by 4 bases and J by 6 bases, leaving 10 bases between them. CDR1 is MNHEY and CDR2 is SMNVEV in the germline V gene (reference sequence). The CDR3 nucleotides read TGTGCCAGCAGTTGGAGGGTGGCTAATTCACCCCTCCACTTT. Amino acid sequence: CASSWRVANSPLHF.

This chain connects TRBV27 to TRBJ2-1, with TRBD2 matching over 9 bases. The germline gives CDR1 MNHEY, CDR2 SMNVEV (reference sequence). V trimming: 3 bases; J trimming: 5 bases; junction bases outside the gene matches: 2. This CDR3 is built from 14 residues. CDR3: CASSFGGGDNEQFF. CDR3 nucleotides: TGTGCCAGCAGTTTTGGCGGGGGGGACAATGAGCAGTTCTTC.

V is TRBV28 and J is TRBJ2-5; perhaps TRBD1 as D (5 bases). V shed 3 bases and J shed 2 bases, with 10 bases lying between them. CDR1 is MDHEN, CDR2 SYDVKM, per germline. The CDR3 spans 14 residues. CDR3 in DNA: TGTGCCAGCAGTTTCCCCGACAGACAAGAGACCCAGTACTTC. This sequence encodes CASSFPDRQETQYF.

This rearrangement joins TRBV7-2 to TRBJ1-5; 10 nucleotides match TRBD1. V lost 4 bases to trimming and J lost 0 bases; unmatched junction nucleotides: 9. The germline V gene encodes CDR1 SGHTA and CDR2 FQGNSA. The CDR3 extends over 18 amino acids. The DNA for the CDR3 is TGTGCCAGCAGCTCGGGACAGGGGACCTTGTATAGCAATCAGCCCCAGCATTTT. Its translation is CASSSGQGTLYSNQPQHF.

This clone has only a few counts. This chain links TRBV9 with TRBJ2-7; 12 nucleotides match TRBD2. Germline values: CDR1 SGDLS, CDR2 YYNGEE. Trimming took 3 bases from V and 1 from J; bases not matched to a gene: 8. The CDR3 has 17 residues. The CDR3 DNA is TGTGCCAGCAGCGCTCTAGCGGGGGGGTCCCGTTCCTACGAGCAGTACTTC. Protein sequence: CASSALAGGSRSYEQYF.

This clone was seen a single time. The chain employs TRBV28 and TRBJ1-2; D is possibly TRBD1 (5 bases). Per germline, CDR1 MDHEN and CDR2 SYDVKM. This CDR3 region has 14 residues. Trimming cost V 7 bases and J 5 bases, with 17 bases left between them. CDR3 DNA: TGTGCCAGCACCAGCCCGGGGACTCCATATGGCTACACCTTC. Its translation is CASTSPGTPYGYTF.

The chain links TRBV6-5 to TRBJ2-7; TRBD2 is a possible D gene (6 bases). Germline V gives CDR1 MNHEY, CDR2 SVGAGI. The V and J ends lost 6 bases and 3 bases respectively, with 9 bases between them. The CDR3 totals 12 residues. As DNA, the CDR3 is TGTGCCAGCAGGGACTACGACTACGAGCAGTACTTC. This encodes CASRDYDYEQYF.